The 20 T cell receptor beta chains listed next were all sequenced from one sample in a study of blood T cell repertoires in COVID-19. Only in-frame clones appear in the TCRdb table, and some are missing; sequencing was by immunoSEQ multiplex PCR. The data contain some 11,000 clones, 85% to 90% of them singletons. Sequencing was carried out using peripheral blood. Receptors originate from a human donor in a cohort sampled during active COVID-19.

This chain joins TRBV15 and TRBJ2-3; perhaps TRBD2 as D (5 bases). Germline loops: CDR1 LNHNV, CDR2 YYDKDF (reference sequence). V lost 1 base, J lost 2 bases, and 10 bases lay in between. This CDR3 contains 15 residues. CDR3 sequence (DNA): TGTGCCACCAGCAGAGTGGAGGACCCCACAGATACGCAGTATTTT. It yields the protein CATSRVEDPTDTQYF. Full variable domain (rest looked up from reference TRBV15 and TRBJ2-3): DAMVIQNPRYQVTQFGKPVTLSCSQTLNHNVMYWYQQKSSQAPKLLFHYYDKDFNNEADTPDNFQSRRPNTSFCFLDIRSPGLGDTAMYLCATSRVEDPTDTQYFGPGTRLTVL.

The chain couples TRBV9 to TRBJ2-5; D is possibly TRBD2 (5 bases). CDR1 and CDR2 from the germline V gene are SGDLS and YYNGEE. V dropped 0 bases and J dropped 2 bases, with 17 bases sitting between them. The CDR3 consists of 17 residues. The CDR3 here is CASSVGTYSPSQETQYF. The DNA of the CDR3 is TGTGCCAGCAGCGTAGGGACTTATAGTCCTTCTCAAGAGACCCAGTACTTC.

This chain joins TRBV9 and TRBJ1-1; 10 positions agree with TRBD1. Per germline, CDR1 SGDLS and CDR2 YYNGEE. V was clipped by 4 bases and J by 0 bases; unmatched bases: 3. The CDR3 sequence is 15 residues long. The CDR3 here is CASSQTGGMNTEAFF. CDR3 bases: TGTGCCAGCAGCCAGACAGGGGGCATGAACACTGAAGCTTTCTTT. Together with reference TRBV9 and TRBJ1-1, the CDR3 gives the full variable domain: DSGVTQTPKHLITATGQRVTLRCSPRSGDLSVYWYQQSLDQGLQFLIQYYNGEERAKGNILERFSAQQFPDLHSELNLSSLELGDSALYFCASSQTGGMNTEAFFGQGTRLTVV.

This sequence joins TRBV29-1 and TRBJ1-1; 9 bases match TRBD1. V lost 6 bases and J lost 9; bases outside the gene matches: 8. This CDR3 contains 12 residues. Germline V lookup: CDR1 SQVTM, CDR2 ANQGSEA. The CDR3 region has the DNA TGCAGCGTGAGACAGGGGGATCGGCAAGCTTTCTTT. Translating gives CSVRQGDRQAFF.

CDR3 amino acids: CASSQAYDYTF. CDR3 coding DNA: TGCGCCAGCAGCCAAGCCTACGACTACACCTTC. The chain uses TRBV4-1 and TRBJ1-2; no definite D call. The CDR3 is made up of 11 amino acids. CDR1 and CDR2 from the germline V gene are MGHRA and YSYEKL. Trimming removed 1 base from V and 10 bases from J, with 7 bases in between.

The chain combines TRBV5-4 with TRBJ2-5; 9 nucleotides match TRBD2. The CDR3 is 18 amino acids. In germline, CDR1 is SGHNT, CDR2 YYREEE (reference sequence). The junction had 13 bases not matched to a gene; V was cut back by 0 bases and J by 4 bases. CDR3 nucleotide sequence: TGTGCCAGCAGCTTGGGCCTAGCGGGGACGAACCGGGGAGAGACCCAGTACTTC. Encoded protein: CASSLGLAGTNRGETQYF.

The genes are TRBV7-9 and TRBJ1-1; 8 positions match TRBD1. V was pared by 5 bases and J by 5 bases, with 10 bases of the junction left unmatched. This CDR3 region has 15 residues. Germline loops: CDR1 SEHNR, CDR2 FQNEAQ (reference sequence). The CDR3 region has the DNA TGTGCCAGCAGCCGAGCCGGGACAGGAAGTACTGAAGCTTTCTTT. This gives the protein CASSRAGTGSTEAFF. The variable domain in full, completed from reference TRBV7-9 and TRBJ1-1, reads DTGVSQNPRHKITKRGQNVTFRCDPISEHNRLYWYRQTLGQGPEFLTYFQNEAQLEKSRLLSDRFSAERPKGSFSTLEIQRTEQGDSAMYLCASSRAGTGSTEAFFGQGTRLTVV.

The genes are TRBV28 and TRBJ1-3; D is ambiguous. Trimming took 5 bases from V and 0 from J, leaving 14 bases between them. Germline lookup yields CDR1 MDHEN and CDR2 SYDVKM. The CDR3 extends over 16 amino acids. This chain's CDR3 is CASSPPRWSSGNTIYF. The DNA for the CDR3 is TGTGCCAGCAGTCCACCTCGGTGGAGCTCTGGAAACACCATATATTTT. Drawing the rest from reference TRBV28 and TRBJ1-3, the complete variable domain is DVKVTQSSRYLVKRTGEKVFLECVQDMDHENMFWYRQDPGLGLRLIYFSYDVKMKEKGDIPEGYSVSREKKERFSLILESASTNQTSMYLCASSPPRWSSGNTIYFGEGSWLTVV.

This chain links TRBV27 with TRBJ2-3; D is unresolved. This CDR3 contains 13 residues. The V end was cut by 3 bases, the J end by 4 bases, with 8 bases between. Germline assignment: CDR1 MNHEY and CDR2 SMNVEV (reference sequence). The CDR3 region has the DNA TGTGCCAGCAGTTTTTCCCGGGCAGATACGCAGTATTTT. Protein: CASSFSRADTQYF.

V gene TRBV7-2 combines with J gene TRBJ2-7; 9 positions match TRBD1. J lost 1 base, V lost 4 bases, and 5 bases had no gene match. CDR1 SGHTA and CDR2 FQGNSA come from the germline V gene. CDR3 length: 15 residues. This CDR3 is CASSSRQGGSYEQYF. The CDR3 DNA is TGTGCCAGCAGCTCGAGACAGGGGGGGTCCTACGAGCAGTACTTC.

The chain is built from TRBV2 and TRBJ2-2; TRBD2 might be the D (5 bases). V shed 10 bases and J shed 4 bases, with 16 bases lying between them. The CDR3 totals 14 residues. Germline-derived CDR1 and CDR2 are SNHLY and FYNNEI. The CDR3 DNA sequence: TGTGCCACCAGCCGAGGGTCGAGCACCGGGGAGCTGTTTTTT. The encoded protein is CATSRGSSTGELFF.

The gene calls are TRBV7-6 and TRBJ1-4; 7 bases fit TRBD1. Germline V gene sequence: CDR1 SGHVS, CDR2 FNYEAQ. The CDR3 consists of 15 residues. The ends lost 4 bases at V and 4 bases at J; junction bases unmatched: 6. CDR3 nucleotide sequence: TGTGCCAGCAGCTCTTGGGGGGACAGTAATGAAAAACTGTTTTTT. Residues: CASSSWGDSNEKLFF.

This chain connects TRBV7-2 to TRBJ2-7; no definite D call. The germline V gene has CDR1 SGHTA and CDR2 FQGNSA. CDR3 length: 13 amino acids. The V end lost 4 bases, the J end lost 0 bases, and 7 bases lay between the germline ends. The CDR3 loop reads CASSSSSSYEQYF. The CDR3 DNA sequence: TGTGCCAGCAGCTCCTCCAGCTCCTACGAGCAGTACTTC.

This chain links TRBV4-3 with TRBJ1-2; possibly TRBD1 for D (5 bases). Germline loops: CDR1 LGHNA, CDR2 YSLEER. V lost 5 bases and J lost 2, with 12 bases in between. The CDR3 spans 14 residues. The CDR3: CASSKRTLNYGYTF. The DNA of the CDR3 is TGCGCCAGCAGCAAACGGACACTCAACTATGGCTACACCTTC.

Only one count was recorded for this clone. CDR3 DNA sequence: TGTGCCAGCACCGCGGGGAGTCAAGAGACCCAGTACTTC. Translating it yields CASTAGSQETQYF. This sequence joins TRBV3-1 (or the pseudogene TRBV3-2) and TRBJ2-5, with D possibly TRBD2 on 6 matching bases. The CDR3 is made up of 13 amino acids. V lost 7 bases and J lost 2, with 11 bases in between. The germline V gene has CDR1 LGHDT and CDR2 YNNKEL (reference sequence).

The chain carries TRBV5-4 and TRBJ1-1, with D possibly being TRBD1 (6 bases). Trimming removed 5 bases at V and 4 bases at J, with 15 bases between. Per germline, CDR1 SGHNT and CDR2 YYREEE (reference sequence). This CDR3 spans 14 amino acids. Here the CDR3 reads CASRPGGGGTEAFF. The DNA of the CDR3 is TGTGCCAGCAGACCGGGGGGCGGGGGCACTGAAGCTTTCTTT.

This clone showed up just once. This chain uses TRBV6-6 with TRBJ1-4; D not certain. Trimming removed 5 bases from V and 0 bases from J, with 19 bases in between. CDR1 is MNHNY and CDR2 is SVGAGI in the germline V gene (reference sequence). The CDR3 consists of 18 residues. CDR3 in DNA: TGTGCCAGCAGTCCGGGAGTGGACGGCCTCGCAACTAATGAAAAACTGTTTTTT. Residues: CASSPGVDGLATNEKLFF.

The J gene is TRBJ1-4, the V gene TRBV19, with D hard to call. The V end was cut by 3 bases, the J end by 10 bases, with 9 bases between. The CDR3 consists of 12 residues. Germline assignment: CDR1 LNHDA and CDR2 SQIVND (reference sequence). The CDR3 loop reads CASSMDRGKLFF. DNA of the CDR3: TGTGCCAGTAGTATGGACCGGGGAAAACTGTTTTTT.

The chain carries TRBV9 and TRBJ2-1; D remains unclear. The length of the CDR3 is 14 residues. Germline CDR1 SGDLS, CDR2 YYNGEE. V lost 5 bases and J lost 4, with 13 bases in between. The CDR3 protein is CASRRTASYNEQFF. CDR3 sequence (DNA): TGTGCCAGCAGAAGAACAGCCTCGTACAATGAGCAGTTCTTC.

The chain employs TRBV10-3 and TRBJ2-4; D ambiguous. Germline V gene data show CDR1 as ENHRY and CDR2 as SYGVKD. The V gene lost 6 bases and the J gene lost 6 bases, with 9 bases spanning the gap. This CDR3 contains 12 residues. CDR3 residues: CAISSGGNIQYF. DNA for the CDR3: TGTGCCATCAGCTCAGGTGGAAACATTCAGTACTTC.